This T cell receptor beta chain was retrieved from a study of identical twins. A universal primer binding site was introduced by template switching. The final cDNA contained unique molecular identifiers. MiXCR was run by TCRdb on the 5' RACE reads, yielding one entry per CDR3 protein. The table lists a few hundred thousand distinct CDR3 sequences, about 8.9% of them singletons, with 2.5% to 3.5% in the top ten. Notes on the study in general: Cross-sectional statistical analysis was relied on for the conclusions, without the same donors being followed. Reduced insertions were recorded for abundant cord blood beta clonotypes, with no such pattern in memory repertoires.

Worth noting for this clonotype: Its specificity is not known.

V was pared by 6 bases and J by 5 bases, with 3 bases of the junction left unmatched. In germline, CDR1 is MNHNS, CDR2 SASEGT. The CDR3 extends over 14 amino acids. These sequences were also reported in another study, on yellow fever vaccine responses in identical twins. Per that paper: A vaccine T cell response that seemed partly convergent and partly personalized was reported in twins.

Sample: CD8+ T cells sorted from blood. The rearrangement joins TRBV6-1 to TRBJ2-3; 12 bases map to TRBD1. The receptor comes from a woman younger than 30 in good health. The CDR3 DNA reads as TGTGCCAGCAGGGGGGACAGGGGGCGAGATACGCAGTATTTT. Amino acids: CASRGDRGRDTQYF.